This T cell receptor (beta chain) was sequenced for a study of T cells in Graves' hyperthyroidism and ophthalmopathy. Study findings and constraints: Researchers found most expanded thyroid clonotypes above 0.001 in blood as well.

The table lists this clonotype with many counts. Its matching antigen is unknown. The source of the PBMCs was less than 12 ml of fresh peripheral blood. TCR beta CDR3 regions were amplified from RNA. Carried out on the TCR CDR3, a first-round RT-PCR used the HTBI primer set. TCRdb re-called the multiplex PCR reads with MiXCR, one entry per CDR3 protein. The sample has roughly 530,000 distinct CDR3 sequences, 17% seen once; the top ten hold 17%. The CDR3 runs to 17 residues. The V and J ends lost 1 base and 0 bases, in that order; junction bases with no gene match: 7. Germline V gene data show CDR1 as SGHVS and CDR2 as FQNEAQ.

The sequenced sample was blood. The receptor was isolated from a woman between 18 and 30 years old with Graves' ophthalmopathy. The chain employs TRBV7-8 and TRBJ2-3, with 7 bases identical to TRBD2. CDR3 nucleotides: TGTGCCAGCAGCTTAGATCCCACTAGCGACAGCACAGATACGCAGTATTTT. This translates into CASSLDPTSDSTDTQYF.